One and the same sample provided the 30 T cell receptor beta chains below, sequenced in a study of T cells expressing NK-cell markers. Using the 5' RACE reads, TCRdb records one entry per CDR3 protein without DNA. The sample shows 400,000 to 550,000 distinct CDR3 sequences, and about 7.1% sits with its ten largest clones. Sample: blood T cells: a sorted CD56 or NKG2C T cell subset, CD4+ or CD8+ T cells, or bulk PBMC T cells (not recorded which). The origin of the receptors is a woman between 18 and 70 years old in good health.

The V gene is TRBV25-1, the J gene TRBJ2-2; TCRdb proposes TRBD1, but this gene call is untestable without DNA. Germline-derived CDR1 and CDR2 are MGHDK and SYGVNS. The CDR3 runs 18 residues. This CDR3 is CASSDQHTGTTNTGELFF.

The J gene is TRBJ1-1, the V gene TRBV24-1; the D call of TRBD1 rests on TCRdb alone, since no DNA is present to check it. The CDR3 sequence is 16 residues long. The germline V gene encodes CDR1 KGHDR and CDR2 SFDVKD. The CDR3 protein is CATSDLQGGLNTEAFF.

Here the CDR3 reads CASRLDRGRENIQYF. The chain combines TRBV7-2 with TRBJ2-4; TCRdb outputs TRBD1, but without DNA this stays unchecked. Germline assignment: CDR1 SGHTA and CDR2 FQGNSA. This CDR3 contains 15 residues. Supplemented by reference TRBV7-2 and TRBJ2-4, the full variable domain reads GAGVSQSPSNKVTEKGKDVELRCDPISGHTALYWYRQSLGQGLEFLIYFQGNSAPDKSGLPSDRFSAERTGGSVSTLTIQRTQQEDSAVYLCASRLDRGRENIQYFGAGTRLSVL.

V usage is TRBV5-1 and J usage is TRBJ2-5; checking the TCRdb D call of TRBD1 is not possible without DNA. The CDR3 covers 14 residues. Germline V gene data show CDR1 as SGHRS and CDR2 as YFSETQ. The CDR3 loop is CASSSTGGRETQYF.

The gene calls are TRBV11-3 and TRBJ2-2; TCRdb calls TRBD2, which cannot be checked without DNA. The germline V gene has CDR1 SGHNT and CDR2 YENEEA. CDR3 length equals 16 residues. The CDR3 is CASSLDVVAGAGELFF.

CDR3: CASVVLAGTDTQYF. The V gene is TRBV6-1, the J gene TRBJ2-3; without DNA, the TCRdb call of TRBD2 cannot be checked. Per germline, CDR1 MNHNS and CDR2 SASEGT. This CDR3 spans 14 amino acids.

The V and J genes are TRBV12-3 or TRBV12-4 and TRBJ1-1. The CDR3 loop spans 19 amino acids. The CDR3 is CASSGSQWAVHGGDTEAFF.

This chain joins TRBV29-1 and TRBJ1-1. The CDR3 has 16 amino acids. CDR1 SQVTM and CDR2 ANQGSEA come from the germline V gene. The CDR3: CSVTQLGWGKNTEAFF. The entire variable domain, with the rest obtained from reference TRBV29-1 and TRBJ1-1, is as follows: SAVISQKPSRDICQRGTSLTIQCQVDSQVTMMFWYRQQPGQSLTLIATANQGSEATYESGFVIDKFPISRPNLTFSTLTVSNMSPEDSSIYLCSVTQLGWGKNTEAFFGQGTRLTVV.

The rearrangement joins TRBV19 to TRBJ2-3; the TCRdb call, TRBD1, lacks DNA for checking. Looked up from germline, CDR1 is LNHDA and CDR2 is SQIVND (reference sequence). The CDR3 is 15 residues long. CDR3 sequence: CASSSDRFRTDTQYF.

The rearrangement joins TRBV19 to TRBJ2-1; TCRdb outputs TRBD1, but without DNA this stays unchecked. Germline V gives CDR1 LNHDA, CDR2 SQIVND (reference sequence). The CDR3 has 15 residues. CDR3: CASRTGTRGTDEQFF.

The chain is built from TRBV29-1 and TRBJ2-5; checking the TCRdb D call of TRBD1 is not possible without DNA. Germline CDR1 SQVTM, CDR2 ANQGSEA. The CDR3 has 11 amino acids. The CDR3 loop reads CSAVGGTTQYF.

The V gene is TRBV6-5, the J gene TRBJ2-1; there is no DNA to check the TCRdb D call of TRBD2. The CDR3 is 16 residues long. Germline V gene data show CDR1 as MNHEY and CDR2 as SVGAGI. This CDR3 is CASSSPGLAVYNEQFF.

The chain recombines TRBV6-5 with TRBJ2-1; checking the TCRdb D call of TRBD2 is not possible without DNA. This CDR3 region has 17 residues. Germline V lookup: CDR1 MNHEY, CDR2 SVGAGI. The chain's CDR3 is CASSYSRTSGAYNEQFF.

This chain links TRBV11-2 with TRBJ1-1. The V gene's germline CDR1 is SGHAT and CDR2 FQNNGV. The CDR3 runs to 12 residues. CDR3 loop: CASSLKGPEAFF.

The chain has TRBV5-1 and TRBJ2-2; TCRdb gives TRBD1 as the D gene, but with no DNA this cannot be confirmed. The germline gives CDR1 SGHRS, CDR2 YFSETQ. The CDR3 is 15 residues long. Here the CDR3 reads CASSFASGGTGELFF.

The rearrangement links TRBV14 to TRBJ2-3; TCRdb returns TRBD2, unconfirmable since there is no DNA. Per the germline V gene, CDR1 is SGHDN and CDR2 is FVKESK. The CDR3 sequence is 15 residues long. CDR3 protein: CASSRTSGVTDTQYF.

This sequence joins TRBV7-2 and TRBJ2-7. This CDR3 has 13 amino acids. The V gene's germline CDR1 is SGHTA and CDR2 FQGNSA. The CDR3 protein is CASSFTVNYEQYF.

This chain links TRBV21-1 with TRBJ2-3; TCRdb calls TRBD1, which cannot be checked without DNA. TRBV21-1 is classified as a pseudogene. The CDR3 loop spans 15 amino acids. This CDR3 is CASHLRDRGPDTQYF.

V usage is TRBV29-1 and J usage is TRBJ2-3; TCRdb gives TRBD1 as the D gene, but with no DNA this cannot be confirmed. Germline CDR1 is SQVTM and CDR2 is ANQGSEA. CDR3 length equals 12 residues. The CDR3 loop is CSVQGHTDTQYF.

The chain joins TRBV6-1 to TRBJ2-1; TCRdb selects TRBD1, and the lack of DNA leaves this call unchecked. Germline V CDR1 and CDR2: MNHNS, SASEGT. CDR3 length: 15 amino acids. The CDR3 loop is CASSPGQGEHNEQFF.

The rearrangement joins TRBV23-1 to TRBJ2-5; as DNA is missing, the TRBD1 call by TCRdb cannot be tested. TRBV23-1 belongs to the ORF category, with a function that is uncertain. CDR3 length: 15 amino acids. CDR3 sequence reads: CASSHSNRGRETQYF.

The chain is built from TRBV9 and TRBJ2-3. This CDR3 is 16 amino acids long. Germline CDR1 is SGDLS and CDR2 is YYNGEE. The CDR3 reads CASSVVGLPGTDTQYF.

The chain combines TRBV27 with TRBJ2-7; as DNA is missing, the TRBD1 call by TCRdb cannot be tested. Looked up from germline, CDR1 is MNHEY and CDR2 is SMNVEV (reference sequence). The CDR3 runs to 17 residues. This CDR3 is CASSLGQAQWGSYEQYF.

V usage is TRBV5-1 and J usage is TRBJ2-1; TCRdb returns TRBD2, unconfirmable since there is no DNA. The CDR3 has 17 amino acids. Looked up from germline, CDR1 is SGHRS and CDR2 is YFSETQ. The chain's CDR3 is CASSLSTSGAAYNEQFF.

The rearrangement uses TRBV4-3 and TRBJ2-2; the TCRdb D gene call, TRBD1, has no DNA to confirm it. The germline gives CDR1 LGHNA, CDR2 YSLEER. This CDR3 spans 15 amino acids. CDR3 sequence reads: CASSQGPGDTGELFF.

The chain uses TRBV20-1 and TRBJ1-1; the TCRdb D gene call, TRBD1, has no DNA to confirm it. CDR1 is DFQATT and CDR2 is SNEGSKA in the germline V gene (reference sequence). The CDR3 spans 12 residues. The CDR3 is CSARVQGTEAFF.

This chain links TRBV9 with TRBJ2-7; TCRdb gives TRBD1 as the D gene, but with no DNA this cannot be confirmed. The CDR3 contains 14 residues. Germline-derived CDR1 and CDR2 are SGDLS and YYNGEE. The CDR3 spells CASSPGRGNYEQYF.

The chain links TRBV5-1 to TRBJ1-6. Germline CDR1 and CDR2: SGHRS and YFSETQ. CDR3 length: 15 residues. Here the CDR3 reads CASSLPGTGNSPLHF.

The J gene is TRBJ1-6, the V gene TRBV7-2; TCRdb outputs TRBD1, but without DNA this stays unchecked. The CDR3 sequence is 13 residues long. The germline gives CDR1 SGHTA, CDR2 FQGNSA. CDR3 residues: CASSPRRDSPLHF. Complete variable domain (other parts from reference TRBV7-2 and TRBJ1-6): GAGVSQSPSNKVTEKGKDVELRCDPISGHTALYWYRQSLGQGLEFLIYFQGNSAPDKSGLPSDRFSAERTGGSVSTLTIQRTQQEDSAVYLCASSPRRDSPLHFGNGTRLTVT.

CDR3 region: CASSLFRSASTDTQYF. The chain has TRBV7-3 and TRBJ2-3. This CDR3 comprises 16 residues. Germline CDR1 reads SGHTA; CDR2 reads FQGTGA.